Below are 6 T cell receptor beta chains sequenced from a single sample in a study of T cells after yellow fever vaccination. TCRdb reprocessed the 5' RACE reads via MiXCR and lists one record per CDR3 protein. The sample consists of hundreds of thousands of distinct CDR3 sequences, less than 20% of them appearing once. This specimen was PBMCs, taken 5 days after the first yellow fever vaccination. The receptors here all came from a man between 18 and 35 years old who received the YFV17D yellow fever vaccine.

CDR3 sequence: CSAQTSGGQETQYF. The CDR3 DNA sequence: TGCAGTGCCCAGACTAGCGGGGGACAAGAGACCCAGTACTTC. The chain uses TRBV20-1 and TRBJ2-5, with 12 bases aligning to TRBD2. Germline assignment: CDR1 DFQATT and CDR2 SNEGSKA (reference sequence). The J segment lost 2 bases and the V segment lost 6 bases, leaving 4 bases of the junction unmatched. CDR3 size: 14 residues.

The rearrangement joins TRBV7-2 to TRBJ2-7; D ambiguous. The V end was cut by 5 bases, the J end by 0 bases, with 14 bases between. The CDR3 covers 15 residues. Per the germline V gene, CDR1 is SGHTA and CDR2 is FQGNSA. CDR3 DNA sequence: TGTGCCAGCAGCCGGAGTAGAATTGACTCCTACGAGCAGTACTTC. This gives the protein CASSRSRIDSYEQYF.

This clonotype showed up just a few times. The CDR3 loop is CSVYDRGIERGGRRNEQFF. In nucleotides, the CDR3 is TGCAGCGTTTACGACAGGGGCATCGAGCGGGGGGGCCGAAGGAATGAGCAGTTCTTC. The chain uses TRBV29-1 and TRBJ2-1; 10 bases agree with TRBD2. V lost 5 bases and J lost 7; bases outside the gene matches: 23. The germline CDR1 and CDR2 sequences are SQVTM and ANQGSEA. The CDR3 is made up of 19 amino acids.

This clonotype appeared a few times. This chain uses TRBV3-1 with TRBJ1-1; D remains ambiguous. Trimming stripped 1 base from V and 3 bases from J, with 9 bases between. Germline V gives CDR1 LGHDT, CDR2 YNNKEL (reference sequence). The CDR3 is made up of 14 amino acids. The CDR3 protein is CASSQVLSYTEAFF. The DNA for the CDR3 is TGTGCCAGCAGCCAAGTCTTAAGCTACACTGAAGCTTTCTTT.

The chain combines TRBV7-9 with TRBJ2-2; TRBD1 or TRBD2 may be the D gene (5 bases each). Germline lookup yields CDR1 SEHNR and CDR2 FQNEAQ (reference sequence). Trimming pared 5 bases from V and 2 bases from J, leaving 12 bases between. CDR3 size: 15 residues. The CDR3 DNA follows: TGTGCCAGCAGCCAGCCCGGGACCAACACCGGGGAGCTGTTTTTT. Translation gives CASSQPGTNTGELFF. Looking up the rest from reference TRBV7-9 and TRBJ2-2 gives the full variable domain: DTGVSQNPRHKITKRGQNVTFRCDPISEHNRLYWYRQTLGQGPEFLTYFQNEAQLEKSRLLSDRFSAERPKGSFSTLEIQRTEQGDSAMYLCASSQPGTNTGELFFGEGSRLTVL.

V gene TRBV3-1 combines with J gene TRBJ1-2, with D perhaps TRBD1 (6 bases). Germline CDR1 LGHDT, CDR2 YNNKEL (reference sequence). The V gene lost 1 base and the J gene lost 7 bases, with 13 bases spanning the gap. The CDR3 length is 14 residues. The CDR3 loop is CASSQVDGGGGYTF. The CDR3 DNA sequence: TGTGCCAGCAGCCAAGTGGACGGGGGCGGTGGCTACACCTTC.